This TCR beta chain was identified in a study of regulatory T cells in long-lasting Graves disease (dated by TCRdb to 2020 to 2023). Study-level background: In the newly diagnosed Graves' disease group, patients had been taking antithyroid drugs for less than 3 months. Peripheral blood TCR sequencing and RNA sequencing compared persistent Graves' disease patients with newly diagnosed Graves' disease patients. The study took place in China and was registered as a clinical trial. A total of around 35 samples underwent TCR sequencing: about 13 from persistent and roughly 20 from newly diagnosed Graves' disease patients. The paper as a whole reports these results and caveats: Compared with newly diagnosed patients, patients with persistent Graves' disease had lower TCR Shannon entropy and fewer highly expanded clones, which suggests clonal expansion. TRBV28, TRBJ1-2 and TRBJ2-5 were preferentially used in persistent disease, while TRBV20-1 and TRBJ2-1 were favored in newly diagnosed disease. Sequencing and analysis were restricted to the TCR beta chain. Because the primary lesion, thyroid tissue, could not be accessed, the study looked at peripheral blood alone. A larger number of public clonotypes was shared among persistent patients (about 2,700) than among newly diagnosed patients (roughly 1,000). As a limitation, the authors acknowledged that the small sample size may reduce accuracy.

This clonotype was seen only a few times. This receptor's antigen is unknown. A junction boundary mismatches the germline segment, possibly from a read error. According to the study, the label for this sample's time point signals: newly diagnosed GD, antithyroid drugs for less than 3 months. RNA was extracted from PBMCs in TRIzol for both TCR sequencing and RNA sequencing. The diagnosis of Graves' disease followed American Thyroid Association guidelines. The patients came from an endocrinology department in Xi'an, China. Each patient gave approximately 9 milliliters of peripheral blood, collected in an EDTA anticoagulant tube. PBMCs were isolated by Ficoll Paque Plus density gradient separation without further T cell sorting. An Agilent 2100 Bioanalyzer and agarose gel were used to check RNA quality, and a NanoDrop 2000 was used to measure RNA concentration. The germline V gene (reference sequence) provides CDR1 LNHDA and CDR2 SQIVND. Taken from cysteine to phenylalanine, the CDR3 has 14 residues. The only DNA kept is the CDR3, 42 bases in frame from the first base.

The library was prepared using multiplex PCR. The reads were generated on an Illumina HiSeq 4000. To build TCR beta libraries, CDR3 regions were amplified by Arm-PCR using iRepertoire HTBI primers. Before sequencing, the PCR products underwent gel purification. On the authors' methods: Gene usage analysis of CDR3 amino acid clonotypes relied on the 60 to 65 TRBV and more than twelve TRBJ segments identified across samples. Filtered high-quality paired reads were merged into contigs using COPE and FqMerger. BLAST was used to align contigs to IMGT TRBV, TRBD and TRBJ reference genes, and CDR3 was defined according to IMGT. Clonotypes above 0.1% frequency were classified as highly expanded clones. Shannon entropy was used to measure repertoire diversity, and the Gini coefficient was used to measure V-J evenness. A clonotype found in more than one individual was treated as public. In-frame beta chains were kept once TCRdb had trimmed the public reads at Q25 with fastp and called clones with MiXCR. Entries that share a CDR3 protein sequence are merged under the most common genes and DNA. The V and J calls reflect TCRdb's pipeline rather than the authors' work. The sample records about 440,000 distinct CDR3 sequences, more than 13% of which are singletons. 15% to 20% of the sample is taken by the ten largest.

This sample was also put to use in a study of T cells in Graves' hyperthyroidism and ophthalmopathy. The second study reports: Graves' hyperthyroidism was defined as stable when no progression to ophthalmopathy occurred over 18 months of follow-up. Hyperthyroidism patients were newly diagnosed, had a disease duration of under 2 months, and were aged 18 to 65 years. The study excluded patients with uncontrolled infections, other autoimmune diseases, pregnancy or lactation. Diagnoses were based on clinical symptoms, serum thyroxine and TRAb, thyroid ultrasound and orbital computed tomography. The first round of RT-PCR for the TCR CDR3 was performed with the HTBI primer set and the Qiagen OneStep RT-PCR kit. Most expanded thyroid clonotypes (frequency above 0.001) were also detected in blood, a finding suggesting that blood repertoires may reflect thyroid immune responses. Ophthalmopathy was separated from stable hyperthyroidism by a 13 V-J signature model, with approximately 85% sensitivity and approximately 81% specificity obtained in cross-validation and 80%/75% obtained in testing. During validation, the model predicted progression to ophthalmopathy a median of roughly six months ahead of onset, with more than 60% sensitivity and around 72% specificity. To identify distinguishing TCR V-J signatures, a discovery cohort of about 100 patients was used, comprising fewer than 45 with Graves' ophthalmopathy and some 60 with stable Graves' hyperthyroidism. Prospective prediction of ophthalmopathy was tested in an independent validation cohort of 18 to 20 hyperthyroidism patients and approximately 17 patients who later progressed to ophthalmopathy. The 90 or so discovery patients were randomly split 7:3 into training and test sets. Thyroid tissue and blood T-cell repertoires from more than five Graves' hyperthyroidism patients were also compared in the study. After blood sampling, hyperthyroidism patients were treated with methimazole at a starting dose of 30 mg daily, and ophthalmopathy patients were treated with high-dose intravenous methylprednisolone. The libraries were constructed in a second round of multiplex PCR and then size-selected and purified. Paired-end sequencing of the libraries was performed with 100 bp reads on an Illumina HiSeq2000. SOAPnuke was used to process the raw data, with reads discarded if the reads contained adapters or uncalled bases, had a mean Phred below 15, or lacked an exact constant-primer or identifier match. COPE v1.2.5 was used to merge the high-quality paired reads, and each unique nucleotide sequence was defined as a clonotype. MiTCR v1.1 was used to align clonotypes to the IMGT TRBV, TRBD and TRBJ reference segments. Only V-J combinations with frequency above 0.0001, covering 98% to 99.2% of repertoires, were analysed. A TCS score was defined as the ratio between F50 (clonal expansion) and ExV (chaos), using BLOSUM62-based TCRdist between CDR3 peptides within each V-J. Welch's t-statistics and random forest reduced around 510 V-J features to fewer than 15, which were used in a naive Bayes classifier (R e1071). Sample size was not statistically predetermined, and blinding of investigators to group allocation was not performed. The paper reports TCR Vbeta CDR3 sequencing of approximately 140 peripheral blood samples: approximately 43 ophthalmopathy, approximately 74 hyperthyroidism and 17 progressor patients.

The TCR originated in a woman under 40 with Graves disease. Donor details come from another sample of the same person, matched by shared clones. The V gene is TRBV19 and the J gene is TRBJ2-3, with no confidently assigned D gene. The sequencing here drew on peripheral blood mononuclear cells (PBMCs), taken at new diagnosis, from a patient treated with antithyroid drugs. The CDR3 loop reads CASKPAAATDTRYF. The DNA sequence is TGTGCCAGTAAACCGGCCGCCGCCACAGATACGCGGTATTTT.